The rows below give T cell receptor beta chains drawn from one sample of a study of T cell responses to AZD1222 COVID-19 vaccine. Repertoires were generated with immunoSEQ multiplex PCR, while TCRdb's copy carries only in-frame clones and drops some. The data show approximately 130,000 clones, over 75% seen once. The sample consisted of peripheral blood, taken 28 days after the second AZD1222 dose. These receptors were obtained from an adult who received the AZD1222 COVID-19 vaccine. Each CDR3 is given with its conserved first and last residue. The order of the fields is D gene, clone size, J gene, V gene, CDR3 DNA, CDR3 protein. D genes are given only for firm matches. Size is omitted from some rows. Given values are once, few, many or a class for expanded clones.

D gene: TRBD1
clone size: once
J gene: TRBJ2-1
V gene: TRBV19
CDR3 DNA: TGTGCCAGTACCAATGGACAGGGGAAAGGCTACAATGAGCAGTTCTTC
CDR3 protein: CASTNGQGKGYNEQFF

D gene: TRBD1
clone size: .
J gene: TRBJ2-3
V gene: TRBV4-2
CDR3 DNA: TGTGCCAGCAGCCAAGCGGCGGGACAGGGCACAGATACGCAGTATTTT
CDR3 protein: CASSQAAGQGTDTQYF

D gene: .
clone size: .
J gene: TRBJ1-1
V gene: TRBV11-1
CDR3 DNA: TGTGCCAGCAGCCCCATTGGACGGATGAACACTGAAGCTTTCTTT
CDR3 protein: CASSPIGRMNTEAFF

D gene: .
clone size: .
J gene: TRBJ2-7
V gene: TRBV28
CDR3 DNA: TGTGCCAGCAGTTTAATCAGGTATGGCGAGCAGTACTTC
CDR3 protein: CASSLIRYGEQYF

D gene: .
clone size: .
J gene: TRBJ1-4
V gene: TRBV18
CDR3 DNA: TGTGCCAGCTCACCCGAGACCGGACAGATCCCAGACGAAAAACTGTTTTTT
CDR3 protein: CASSPETGQIPDEKLFF

D gene: .
clone size: few
J gene: TRBJ1-2
V gene: TRBV27
CDR3 DNA: TGTGCCAGCAGTTTCTCAACAGACTATGGCTACACCTTC
CDR3 protein: CASSFSTDYGYTF

D gene: .
clone size: .
J gene: TRBJ2-3
V gene: TRBV5-1
CDR3 DNA: TGCGCCAGCAGCTTCACAGATACGCAGTATTTT
CDR3 protein: CASSFTDTQYF

D gene: .
clone size: .
J gene: TRBJ1-4
V gene: TRBV7-9
CDR3 DNA: TGTGCCAGCAGCTTAGATCCAGGGGATTCTGAAAAACTGTTTTTT
CDR3 protein: CASSLDPGDSEKLFF

D gene: .
clone size: .
J gene: TRBJ2-7
V gene: TRBV30
CDR3 DNA: TGTGCCTGGAGTGTACGGGGCTACGAGCAGTACTTC
CDR3 protein: CAWSVRGYEQYF

D gene: .
clone size: .
J gene: TRBJ1-1
V gene: TRBV6-6
CDR3 DNA: TGTGCCAGCAGTTACCCTTTGGGCACTGAAGCTTTCTTT
CDR3 protein: CASSYPLGTEAFF

D gene: .
clone size: .
J gene: TRBJ1-2
V gene: TRBV19
CDR3 DNA: TGTGCCAGTAGTACGTTCGGGGGGAGTATCGTTAGCACCTTC
CDR3 protein: CASSTFGGSIVSTF

D gene: .
clone size: .
J gene: TRBJ2-6
V gene: TRBV18
CDR3 DNA: TGTGCCAGCTCACCCCTAGACAGTGGGGCCAACGTCCTGACTTTC
CDR3 protein: CASSPLDSGANVLTF

D gene: TRBD1
clone size: .
J gene: TRBJ1-1
V gene: TRBV27
CDR3 DNA: TGTGCCAGCAGTTTCCCGACAGGGTTAGACACTGAAGCTTTCTTT
CDR3 protein: CASSFPTGLDTEAFF

D gene: .
clone size: .
J gene: TRBJ1-3
V gene: TRBV7-9
CDR3 DNA: TGTGCCAGCAGCTTAAGAAGGAACTCTGGAAACACCATATATTTT
CDR3 protein: CASSLRRNSGNTIYF

D gene: .
clone size: .
J gene: TRBJ2-7
V gene: TRBV5-8
CDR3 DNA: TGTGCCAGCAGCCAAGACCCTGGGGGCACCTACGAGCAGTACTTC
CDR3 protein: CASSQDPGGTYEQYF

D gene: .
clone size: .
J gene: TRBJ2-5
V gene: TRBV5-1
CDR3 DNA: TGCGCCAGCAGCCTCGGAGCTTACCAAGAGACCCAGTACTTC
CDR3 protein: CASSLGAYQETQYF

D gene: TRBD1
clone size: .
J gene: TRBJ1-4
V gene: TRBV30
CDR3 DNA: TGTGCCTGGGGGAGAGGTGGGACAGTTGGTGAAAAACTGTTTTTT
CDR3 protein: CAWGRGGTVGEKLFF

D gene: TRBD1
clone size: .
J gene: TRBJ1-6
V gene: TRBV11-2
CDR3 DNA: TGTGCCAGCAGCTTATTGGACAGGAATTCACCCCTCCACTTT
CDR3 protein: CASSLLDRNSPLHF

D gene: .
clone size: .
J gene: TRBJ2-7
V gene: TRBV11-1
CDR3 DNA: TGTGCCAGCAGCCCTAGAGTCCATACTTCCTACGAGCAGTACTTC
CDR3 protein: CASSPRVHTSYEQYF

D gene: .
clone size: .
J gene: TRBJ1-6
V gene: TRBV30
CDR3 DNA: TGTGCCTGGAGTTCTGGACAGCCAGGTCTAAATTCACCCCTCCACTTT
CDR3 protein: CAWSSGQPGLNSPLHF

D gene: .
clone size: .
J gene: TRBJ2-5
V gene: TRBV7-2
CDR3 DNA: TGTGCCAGCAGCCCCATCATGACAGGCCAAGAGACCCAGTACTTC
CDR3 protein: CASSPIMTGQETQYF

D gene: .
clone size: .
J gene: TRBJ1-1
V gene: TRBV30
CDR3 DNA: TGTGCCTGGAGTCTAGAACAGGGGAACACTGAAGCTTTCTTT
CDR3 protein: CAWSLEQGNTEAFF

D gene: TRBD2
clone size: few
J gene: TRBJ2-7
V gene: TRBV5-1
CDR3 DNA: TGCGCCAGCAGCTTCGGGGGGGTAGCCTACGAGCAGTACTTC
CDR3 protein: CASSFGGVAYEQYF

D gene: .
clone size: .
J gene: TRBJ2-1
V gene: TRBV3-1/TRBV3-2
CDR3 DNA: TGTGCCAGCAGCCAAGATTTCGGGTTGACCAATGAGCAGTTCTTC
CDR3 protein: CASSQDFGLTNEQFF

D gene: .
clone size: .
J gene: TRBJ1-3
V gene: TRBV27
CDR3 DNA: TGTGCCAGCAGTTTATCAGGGGGAAACACCATATATTTT
CDR3 protein: CASSLSGGNTIYF

D gene: .
clone size: .
J gene: TRBJ1-6
V gene: TRBV6-4
CDR3 DNA: TGTGCCAGCAGTGACACAGGGACCTATAATTCACCCCTCCACTTT
CDR3 protein: CASSDTGTYNSPLHF

D gene: .
clone size: .
J gene: TRBJ1-3
V gene: TRBV5-5
CDR3 DNA: TGTGCCAGCAGCTTGGCCGGGGGGCTTGGAAACACCATATATTTT
CDR3 protein: CASSLAGGLGNTIYF

D gene: TRBD2
clone size: .
J gene: TRBJ2-1
V gene: TRBV11-3
CDR3 DNA: TGTGCCAGCAGTTTAGTAGCGGGAGACTCCTACAATGAGCAGTTCTTC
CDR3 protein: CASSLVAGDSYNEQFF

D gene: TRBD2
clone size: .
J gene: TRBJ2-1
V gene: TRBV27
CDR3 DNA: TGTGCCAGCAAAGGGCTAGCGGGTTTGAACAATGAGCAGTTCTTC
CDR3 protein: CASKGLAGLNNEQFF